This TCR beta chain was observed in a study of cytotoxic CD8 clonotypes in ibrutinib-treated CLL. Overall study context: Partial responses totalled approximately 24 and complete responses 2; after median roughly 64 months, about 14 remained remitted and roughly twelve progressed.

Notes on the study in general: Clonality correlated strongly with circulating CD8+ T cells and exceeded age-matched healthy donors at baseline. Sampling schedules were unmatched across sustained-remission and progressing patients.

Produced via immunoSEQ multiplex PCR; TCRdb's table is partial and in-frame only. The sample carries some 290,000 clones, about 77% recorded once. In the case of this clone: The antigen is not known.

Cryopreserved PBMCs provided around 2.2 micrograms of genomic DNA for the TCR beta libraries. Per germline, CDR1 DFQATT and CDR2 SNEGSKA (reference sequence). The CDR3 extends over 11 amino acids. V was clipped by 6 bases and J by 4 bases, with 9 bases between them. This TCR was recovered from a human donor with chronic lymphocytic leukemia. The material sequenced was PBMCs, taken before ibrutinib treatment. The chain has TRBV20-1 and TRBJ1-2; tentative D call: TRBD1 (5 bases). The CDR3 nucleotides read TGCAGTGCAGGGGCTTTCTATGGCTACACCTTC. This sequence encodes CSAGAFYGYTF.